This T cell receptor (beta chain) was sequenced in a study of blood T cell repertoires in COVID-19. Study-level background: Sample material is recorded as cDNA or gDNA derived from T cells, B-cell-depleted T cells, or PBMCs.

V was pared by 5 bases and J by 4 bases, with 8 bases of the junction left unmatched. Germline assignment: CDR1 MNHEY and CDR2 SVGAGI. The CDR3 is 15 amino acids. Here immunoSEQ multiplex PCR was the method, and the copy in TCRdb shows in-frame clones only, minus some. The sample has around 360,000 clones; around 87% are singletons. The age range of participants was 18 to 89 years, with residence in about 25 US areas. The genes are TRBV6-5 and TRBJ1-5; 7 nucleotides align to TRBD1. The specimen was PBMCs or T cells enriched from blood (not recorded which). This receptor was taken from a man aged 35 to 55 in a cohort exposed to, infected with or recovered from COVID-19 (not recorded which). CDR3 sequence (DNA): TGTGCCAGCAGTAACACCGGGACAGCGAATCAGCCCCAGCATTTT. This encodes CASSNTGTANQPQHF.